A single sample is the source of the 4 T cell receptor beta chains below, sequenced in a study of human thymus T cells. Method: immunoSEQ multiplex PCR; TCRdb's copy keeps in-frame clones and lacks some. The sample includes about 78,000 clones, roughly 96% of them seen just once. Thymus tissue for the work was resected from patients undergoing corrective heart surgery. The sequencing input was thymus tissue. The receptor source for this set is a boy in the first two years of life with a congenital heart defect but otherwise immunologically healthy.

V and J are TRBV4-1 and TRBJ2-7, with 10 bases that match TRBD2. CDR3 length: 18 amino acids. Germline trimming cut 4 bases from V and 2 bases from J; bases unmatched to any gene: 14. CDR1 MGHRA and CDR2 YSYEKL come from the germline V gene. CDR3: CASSPNWLAGEYPYEQYF. Here the CDR3 DNA reads TGCGCCAGCAGCCCCAATTGGCTAGCGGGAGAATACCCCTACGAGCAGTACTTC.

This chain joins TRBV27 and TRBJ1-1, with D possibly being TRBD1 (5 bases). This CDR3 is 17 amino acids long. The V end was cut by 7 bases, the J end by 2 bases, with 23 bases between. Germline V gives CDR1 MNHEY, CDR2 SMNVEV (reference sequence). Here the CDR3 DNA reads TGTGCCAGCATCCGGACCGGCCTTCGGGGGGATAACACTGAAGCTTTCTTT. This sequence encodes CASIRTGLRGDNTEAFF.

The DNA for the CDR3 is TGCGCCAGCAGCCAAGATTTAGTAACATTGGGGGGTAATTCACCCCTCCACTTT. Its translation is CASSQDLVTLGGNSPLHF. This chain joins TRBV4-3 and TRBJ1-6, with D possibly matching TRBD1 (5 bases). Germline CDR1 and CDR2: LGHNA and YSLEER. This CDR3 spans 18 amino acids. Trimming took 0 bases from V and 6 from J, leaving 18 bases between them.

The chain is built from TRBV9 and TRBJ2-2; D is possibly TRBD1 (6 bases). The germline CDR1 and CDR2 sequences are SGDLS and YYNGEE. Trimming cost V 0 bases and J 3 bases, with 15 bases left between them. The CDR3 consists of 17 residues. The CDR3 DNA reads as TGTGCCAGCAGCGTAGAAGGTAGCAGGGGCTACACCGGGGAGCTGTTTTTT. Translation gives CASSVEGSRGYTGELFF.